This TCR beta chain was obtained from a study of T cells in localized non-small cell lung cancer. Profiling relied on immunoSEQ multiplex PCR, and the TCRdb table lists in-frame clones only, not all of them. The sample carries approximately 1,200 clones, about 38% recorded once. V was clipped by 8 bases and J by 3 bases, with 17 bases between them. Per the germline V gene, CDR1 is SQVTM and CDR2 is ANQGSEA. CDR3 length equals 14 residues. This specimen was lung tumor tissue, taken before any cancer treatment. The sequence derives from a male donor aged 60 or over with stage II squamous cell lung carcinoma. This chain uses TRBV29-1 with TRBJ2-1, with a tentative D call TRBD2 (6 bases). CDR3 DNA sequence: TGCAGCTTCCGCCGGGACTCCTACTACAATGAGCAGTTCTTC. This gives the protein CSFRRDSYYNEQFF.